This paragraph reports one T cell receptor beta chain. Which antigen it targets is not known. No base qualities exist here, and no much larger clone lies one base off it. Trimming removed 3 bases from V and 1 base from J, leaving 10 bases between the germline ends. Via the germline V gene, CDR1 is MRHNA and CDR2 SNTAGT. Including cysteine and phenylalanine, the CDR3 has 15 amino acids. The only DNA kept is the CDR3, 45 bases in frame from the first base. This entry belongs to a study of cytomegalovirus exposure and HLA in healthy donors (dated by TCRdb to about 2017). Describing the broader study: An earlier analysis of fewer than 750 of the donors reported 276 Gb of sequence data and roughly 120 million unique TCR beta sequences obtained from around 170 million T cells. An early release that covered about 600 HLA-typed donors contained approximately 320 gigabases of sequencing data and around 80 million unique TCR sequences. Among the approximately 400 genotyped donors, approximately 82% belonged to the genetic ancestry cluster associated with self-reported Caucasian donors. The study was designed to test whether signatures of past pathogen exposure could be identified by cataloging public T cell receptors. The study used immunosequencing to profile the T cell repertoires of 666 subjects and linked those repertoires to cytomegalovirus serostatus. A separate validation cohort of approximately 120 different subjects was used in addition to the approximately 670-subject first cohort. High-throughput TCR immunosequencing, statistical association of individual TCRs with disease status, and machine learning were combined to predict cytomegalovirus infection status. In a later analysis, previously published TCR beta repertoires from several hundred donors were re-analyzed and high-resolution HLA genotyping was added so that TCR occurrence patterns could be studied. The later analysis used no new phenotypic data to find candidate immune exposures, relying instead on TCR beta sequences and their occurrence across donors. An earlier analysis of around 580 of the donors used high-throughput TCR beta sequencing to judge whether each TCR beta V gene segment behaved as functional or pseudogenic. Donor age, sex, ethnicity and CMV serostatus were compiled alongside the repertoire data. Genome-wide SNP genotypes for about 65% of the 666 donors were used in a later genetic analysis, which treated that subset as a discovery cohort. All discovery cohort repertoires had been generated using a single sequencing platform. HLA typing included class I and class II loci at four-digit resolution. The number of donors typed differed by locus, with 629-630 for A, B, C, DRB1 and DQB1, around 520 for DQA1, about 610 for DPA1, and roughly 450 for DPB1. Four to six DR-DQ haplotypes were handled as single units for association and clustering, since linkage in the cohort was strong. Among some 400 genotyped donors of the cohort, an average of about 240,000 unique TCR beta nucleotide sequences was sequenced per donor, of which approximately 19% were non-productive.

The receptor library was made with the immunoSEQ multiplex PCR assay. For the multiplex PCR, a mixture combining 60 forward primers for TCR Vbeta segments and 13 reverse primers for TCR Jbeta segments was used. A multiplex PCR assay on genomic DNA amplified the CDR3 region of rearranged TCR beta genes. On the Illumina HiSeq System, the amplified TCR beta libraries were sequenced as 87-base-pair reads. In the original analysis: A later analysis counted tens of millions of unique TCR beta chains across the approximately 700 repertoires, and around 9.9 million of these chains were shared by at least two donors. A nearest-neighbor algorithm error-corrected the raw reads and collapsed the reads into unique sequences, merging closely related sequences to remove PCR and sequencing errors. CDR3 sequences were aligned to IMGT reference sequences to assign V, D and J gene segments. For a sequence to be retained, at least a six-nucleotide match to both a V gene segment and a J gene segment was required. Rearrangements were called productive when the CDR3 lacked stop codons and stayed in frame with V and J; all others were non-productive. Following IMGT convention, CDR3 was defined as the stretch from the second conserved V-encoded cysteine to the conserved J-encoded phenylalanine. The earlier analysis of about 560 of the donors excluded any sequence lacking an unambiguous match to a single V gene segment. An earlier analysis of 587 of the donors classified V segments as functional when productive rearrangements were above 56.7% and as segregating when the standard deviation between donors was above 5%. A statistical classification framework was developed to diagnose cytomegalovirus status using the catalog of TCR beta chain sequences. V and J gene assignment, in a later analysis, came from comparing TCR nucleotide sequences with IMGT/GENE-DB human TR gene sequences. A later analysis assigned CDR3 sequences and most-parsimonious VDJ recombination scenarios with the TCRdist pipeline. In a later analysis, every TCR beta chain was defined by the combination of its CDR3 amino acid sequence and its V-gene family, and reads without a unique V-gene family were dropped. As a way to deal with suspected cross-contamination and a sequencing artifact, a later analysis dropped hundreds of nucleotide sequences that were highly shared and had low generation probability. In a later analysis, a clonal expansion index was calculated for each public chain from normalized within-repertoire ranks of inferred template counts. In a later analysis, generation probabilities were computed with a VDJ recombination model fitted to out-of-frame rearrangements, and the resulting probabilities were checked against IGoR. In a later analysis, hypergeometric tests were used to score TCR-TCR, TCR-HLA and TCR-CMV co-occurrence, with a repertoire-size bias correction applied to TCR pairs. In a later analysis, false discovery rates were estimated by permuting HLA or CMV assignments 20 times. A later analysis grouped co-occurring TCRs with DBSCAN, adding TCRdist sequence similarity when clustering within HLA-allele-positive subsets. Co-occurrence clustering excluded repertoires with fewer than 30,000 or more than 120,000 public chains, plus five with anomalous nucleotide sharing. Sourced from immuneACCESS, this table was stored by TCRdb with only in-frame sequences that have V and J called. A share of the clones is absent; for the studies checked, an unresolved V gene accounts for under half, and the remainder has no known explanation. V, J and clone size are those of that table, while D and trimming were read from the DNA. In this sample the table shows about 130,000 clones, about four fifths of which occur a single time. Of the sample, 4% to 5.5% falls within the top ten clones.

Findings and caveats that apply to the study as a whole: A later analysis found that HLA-associated TCR beta chains were more clonally expanded and had lower generation probabilities than equally common non-associated chains. A further reported finding was that TCR beta sequences accurately predicted the HLA-A and HLA-B alleles for most subjects in the first cohort. A later genetic analysis associated a missense DCLRE1C variant with V-gene and J-gene trimming of TCR beta chains, and an independent cohort replicated the association. In the study, about 150 TCR beta chains were listed as associated with cytomegalovirus. In a later analysis, TCR association rates were found to vary across HLA loci, with the most associated TCRs seen for DRB1 alleles and the fewest for HLA-C alleles. In an earlier analysis of 587 of the donors, most TCR beta V segments appeared in productive rearrangements about 87% or about 30% of the time, broadly matching IMGT annotations. Because counts were too low, seventeen rarely observed V segments, including chromosome 9 orphons, were left out of the earlier analysis of some 640 of the donors. According to the authors, the approach could potentially be generalized to other disease states and immunological phenotypes. The 87-base-pair reads could not distinguish some IMGT-functional V segments, including TRBV6-2 and TRBV6-3, so those segments were excluded. Because some donors lacked HLA typing at each locus, the association tests relied only on the typed subset. According to a later analysis, parvovirus B19, influenza, CMV and Epstein-Barr virus appeared linked to several top co-occurrence clusters. Sequencing depth was assumed to be roughly uniform across donors in the presence/absence analyses, though that assumption may not hold. The only immune exposure information available for the cohort was CMV serostatus. Linkage disequilibrium might explain the correlated functional status among segregating V segments, but an unknown experimental factor could not be ruled out. Cytomegalovirus status was reported to be diagnosed by the classifier with high specificity and sensitivity in both the original and validation cohorts. A later analysis associated about 18,000 TCR beta sequences with specific HLA alleles at a false discovery rate of 0.05. A cluster of highly shared sequence variants was judged likely to be a technical artifact of the sequencing pipeline. Compared with the approximately 670-donor mean, donors in an Asian-associated ancestry cluster had fewer N-insertions in productive TCRs, according to a later genetic analysis. This cohort had only TCR beta chains sequenced, and the lack of alpha or paired-chain data limited which features could be detected. While some public TCRs were present in many individuals, most TCR sequences turned up only very rarely across donors. Assigning TCR associations to individual alleles was difficult when HLA alleles, especially DR and DQ, strongly co-occurred. Most CMV-associated TCR beta chains appeared to be HLA-restricted in a later analysis, and the HLA associations seemed to be driven largely by CMV exposure. A few of the identified cytomegalovirus-associated TCR beta chains were confirmed in vitro to be specific for cytomegalovirus antigens.

In total, just over 650 healthy bone marrow donors made up the cohort. Cohort members were all nominally healthy when sampled, although unrecorded immune exposures were likely present. Of the 666 cohort members, about 270 had a positive CMV serostatus and about 350 had a negative one, while no CMV serostatus was recorded for the donor. Every donor gave a peripheral blood sample, and the peripheral blood mononuclear cells from that sample were used for TCR beta sequencing. The Qiagen DNeasy Blood Extraction Kit was used to extract genomic DNA from the blood cell samples. The receptor chain draws on TRBV6-4 and TRBJ1-3, and the D gene may be TRBD1, 5 bases matching. The specimen was PBMCs. The sequence came from a man aged 25 to 45 in good health. The DNA reads as follows: TGTGCCAGCAGTGAAAGGGGTGATTCTGGAAACACCATATATTTT. Translated, it gives CASSERGDSGNTIYF.